This T cell receptor beta chain was sequenced during a study of cytomegalovirus exposure and HLA in healthy donors. With regard to this clone: Its antigen is not identified. The sample has other DNA sequences that encode this CDR3 too.

Whole-study findings and limits: The authors later found TCR association rates varying by HLA locus, with DRB1 most and HLA-C fewest. Several of the most significant clusters appeared, in a later analysis, to be linked to common viral pathogens.

Primers: 60 Vbeta forward and 13 Jbeta reverse. TCRdb keeps only in-frame clones here, not all; method: immunoSEQ multiplex PCR. This table holds about 170,000 clones, roughly four fifths found once. Germline V gene data show CDR1 as SGHRS and CDR2 as YFSETQ. V lost 4 bases and J lost 3; bases outside the gene matches: 7. This CDR3 comprises 15 residues. The sequence was obtained from a woman between 25 and 40 years old in good health and CMV-seropositive. This chain links TRBV5-1 with TRBJ2-5; 9 bases align to TRBD1. Specimen: PBMCs. CDR3 amino acids: CASSPVTGGEETQYF. CDR3 coding DNA: TGCGCCAGCAGCCCAGTCACAGGGGGCGAAGAGACCCAGTACTTC.